The 23 T cell receptor beta chains below were found in one sample sequenced in a study of cytomegalovirus exposure and HLA in healthy donors. Both 60 Vbeta primers and 13 Jbeta primers went into the PCR. The method was immunoSEQ multiplex PCR; TCRdb's version includes in-frame clones alone and lacks a portion of them. The table has 100,000 to 150,000 clones, around 83% seen once. The source material was PBMCs. Every receptor here comes from a woman under 30 in good health and CMV-seropositive.

The chain joins TRBV7-9 to TRBJ2-7; 8 nucleotides match TRBD1. CDR1 and CDR2 from the germline V gene are SEHNR and FQNEAQ (reference sequence). The CDR3 runs 16 residues. V was clipped by 2 bases and J by 5 bases; unmatched bases: 11. The CDR3 region is CASSLISGAGGNEQYF. The CDR3 DNA is TGTGCCAGCAGCTTAATTTCCGGGGCAGGGGGCAACGAGCAGTACTTC. Complete variable domain (other parts from reference TRBV7-9 and TRBJ2-7): DTGVSQNPRHKITKRGQNVTFRCDPISEHNRLYWYRQTLGQGPEFLTYFQNEAQLEKSRLLSDRFSAERPKGSFSTLEIQRTEQGDSAMYLCASSLISGAGGNEQYFGPGTRLTVT.

The V call is TRBV29-1, the J call TRBJ2-3, with 7 nucleotides matching TRBD1. The CDR3 extends over 13 amino acids. V lost 4 bases and J lost 6; bases outside the gene matches: 7. The germline V gene encodes CDR1 SQVTM and CDR2 ANQGSEA. The CDR3 reads CSVGGTVGDTQYF. In DNA form, the CDR3 reads TGCAGCGTTGGAGGGACAGTCGGGGATACGCAGTATTTT.

The V gene is TRBV29-1, the J gene TRBJ2-7; 9 bases are shared with TRBD1. Germline values: CDR1 SQVTM, CDR2 ANQGSEA. The J segment lost 6 bases and the V segment lost 6 bases, leaving 9 bases of the junction unmatched. The CDR3 runs 13 residues. CDR3 coding DNA: TGCAGCGTAGTCAAAACAGGGGGCGGCGAGCAGTACTTC. It encodes CSVVKTGGGEQYF.

The V and J genes are TRBV2 and TRBJ2-5, with D perhaps TRBD1 (5 bases). The CDR3 contains 14 residues. CDR1 and CDR2 from the germline V gene are SNHLY and FYNNEI. Trimming took off 4 bases at V and 3 bases at J, with 12 bases between the two ends. The CDR3 nucleotides are TGTGCCAGCAGTGTGGGCAGGGTGAAAGAGACCCAGTACTTC. Translated, it gives CASSVGRVKETQYF.

Written as DNA, the CDR3 is TGTGCCAGCAGCTTCGATAGCGGGGGTACAGATACGCAGTATTTT. Encoded protein: CASSFDSGGTDTQYF. The V and J genes are TRBV7-3 and TRBJ2-3; 9 positions agree with TRBD2. The germline gives CDR1 SGHTA, CDR2 FQGTGA. Trimming cost V 3 bases and J 3 bases; bases outside gene matches: 4. The CDR3 is 15 residues long.

The gene calls are TRBV7-3 and TRBJ2-5, with 8 positions matching TRBD2. TRBJ2-7 matches the DNA end more closely, so the J call is doubtful. This CDR3 is 18 amino acids long. CDR1 SGHTA and CDR2 FQGTGA come from the germline V gene. The chain's CDR3 is CASSLTLLSGGGSYEQYF. CDR3 DNA sequence: TGTGCCAGCAGCTTAACGTTACTCAGCGGGGGAGGGTCCTACGAGCAGTACTTC.

The V and J genes are TRBV27 and TRBJ1-2, with 7 bases that match TRBD1. CDR1 and CDR2 (germline): MNHEY, SMNVEV (reference sequence). The CDR3 extends over 14 amino acids. With 4 bases clipped from V and 1 base from J, the junction kept 3 bases outside the gene matches. Here the CDR3 reads CASSSGQFNYGYTF. The CDR3 DNA sequence: TGTGCCAGCAGTTCGGGACAGTTTAACTATGGCTACACCTTC.

This clone was counted only a few times. The rearrangement joins TRBV6-1 to TRBJ2-7; 8 nucleotides match TRBD1. The CDR3 has 15 amino acids. V trimming: 1 base; J trimming: 3 bases; junction bases outside the gene matches: 5. In germline, CDR1 is MNHNS, CDR2 SASEGT. CDR3 DNA: TGTGCCAGCAGTGAAGAGGCAGGGGGCCACTACGAGCAGTACTTC. Translation: CASSEEAGGHYEQYF.

J is TRBJ2-5 and V is TRBV7-2; 9 bases fit TRBD1. The CDR3 length is 15 residues. After removal of 5 bases from V and 5 bases from J, the junction contained 9 bases not matched to a gene. Germline V CDR1 and CDR2: SGHTA, FQGNSA. Written as DNA, the CDR3 is TGTGCCAGCAGCCCTCAAACAGGGGGCCAGGAGACCCAGTACTTC. Its protein is CASSPQTGGQETQYF.

V is TRBV10-1 and J is TRBJ1-1; D gene unclear. The V gene lost 6 bases and the J gene lost 5 bases, with 13 bases spanning the gap. This CDR3 is 13 amino acids long. CDR1 is WNHNN, CDR2 SYGVQD, per germline (reference sequence). The CDR3 spells CASRMARGTEAFF. CDR3 DNA sequence: TGCGCCAGCAGGATGGCCCGGGGAACTGAAGCTTTCTTT.

The V call is TRBV5-6, the J call TRBJ2-7; TRBD1 matches 7 bases. CDR1 and CDR2 from the germline V gene are SGHDT and YYEEEE. The CDR3 is made up of 14 amino acids. V lost 1 base and J lost 2; bases outside the gene matches: 3. In nucleotides, the CDR3 is TGTGCCAGCAGCTTGTCAGGGGGAGCCTACGAGCAGTACTTC. Translation gives CASSLSGGAYEQYF. The full variable domain, rest sourced from reference TRBV5-6 and TRBJ2-7, is DAGVTQSPTHLIKTRGQQVTLRCSPKSGHDTVSWYQQALGQGPQFIFQYYEEEERQRGNFPDRFSGHQFPNYSSELNVNALLLGDSALYLCASSLSGGAYEQYFGPGTRLTVT.

The gene calls are TRBV4-1 and TRBJ1-3; D not resolved. Germline assignment: CDR1 MGHRA and CDR2 YSYEKL. The V end was cut by 4 bases, the J end by 6 bases, with 19 bases between. This CDR3 spans 16 amino acids. For the CDR3, the DNA is TGCGCCAGCAGCCCCGAACCACCGGGAAGTGAAAACACCATATATTTT. This gives the protein CASSPEPPGSENTIYF.

The V gene is TRBV12-5, the J gene TRBJ1-5; TRBD1 agrees at 11 bases. This CDR3 spans 18 amino acids. The germline gives CDR1 LGHNT, CDR2 FRNRAP. Trimming cost V 6 bases and J 2 bases; bases outside gene matches: 12. CDR3 sequence reads: CASGAGTGGPLGNQPQHF. The CDR3 DNA follows: TGTGCTAGTGGAGCCGGGACAGGGGGTCCGTTGGGCAATCAGCCCCAGCATTTT.

This clone was recorded once. V is TRBV2 and J is TRBJ1-2; a possible D gene is TRBD1 (6 bases). Trimming stripped 8 bases from V and 6 bases from J, with 16 bases between. This CDR3 has 13 amino acids. Germline values: CDR1 SNHLY, CDR2 FYNNEI. CDR3 sequence (DNA): TGTGCCAGCCCGGGGGGCGCGGGTAATGGCTACACCTTC. Its protein product is CASPGGAGNGYTF.

This chain uses TRBV7-9 with TRBJ2-1, with a tentative D call TRBD2 (6 bases). Germline V CDR1 and CDR2: SEHNR, FQNEAQ (reference sequence). The CDR3 is 13 residues long. The V gene lost 1 base and the J gene lost 8 bases, with 9 bases spanning the gap. Here the CDR3 reads CASSLEGGDEQFF. As DNA, the CDR3 is TGTGCCAGCAGCTTAGAGGGCGGGGATGAGCAGTTCTTC.

This rearrangement joins TRBV7-3 to TRBJ1-6, with D tentatively TRBD1 (5 bases). Germline V gene lookup returns CDR1 SGHTA and CDR2 FQGTGA. V lost 2 bases to trimming and J lost 6 bases, with 11 bases between them. The CDR3 loop spans 15 amino acids. The CDR3 spells CASSLGAAPNSPLHF. DNA for the CDR3: TGTGCCAGCAGCTTAGGGGCGGCACCTAATTCACCCCTCCACTTT.

The sample holds one count of this clone. The V call is TRBV13, the J call TRBJ1-1; D is perhaps TRBD1 (5 bases). This CDR3 is 13 amino acids long. The germline CDR1 and CDR2 sequences are PRHDT and FYEKMQ (reference sequence). The V and J ends lost 5 bases and 8 bases respectively, with 15 bases between them. CDR3 region: CASSRRDKGEAFF. In DNA, the CDR3 is TGTGCCAGCAGCCGTCGTGACAAGGGGGAAGCTTTCTTT.

The rearrangement links TRBV7-2 to TRBJ2-5, with TRBD2 identical over 11 bases. The CDR3 totals 14 residues. The J segment lost 5 bases and the V segment lost 6 bases, leaving 5 bases of the junction unmatched. Germline loops: CDR1 SGHTA, CDR2 FQGNSA. In DNA form, the CDR3 reads TGTGCCAGCAGACGGACTAGCGGGTGGGAGACCCAGTACTTC. Translating it yields CASRRTSGWETQYF.

The chain carries TRBV5-1 and TRBJ2-7, with D unresolved. Looked up from germline, CDR1 is SGHRS and CDR2 is YFSETQ. V was clipped by 3 bases and J by 7 bases, with 11 bases between them. The CDR3 length is 12 residues. As DNA, the CDR3 is TGCGCCAGCAGCTCTCTCTATAATGAGCAGTACTTC. It is translated as CASSSLYNEQYF.

The rearrangement uses TRBV13 and TRBJ1-1; 9 bases align to TRBD1. The CDR3 covers 16 residues. V gave up 7 bases and J gave up 4 bases; unmatched junction bases: 13. Germline V gives CDR1 PRHDT, CDR2 FYEKMQ (reference sequence). The CDR3 reads CASKVVGQGRITEAFF. For the CDR3, the DNA is TGTGCCAGCAAGGTGGTCGGACAGGGGAGAATCACTGAAGCTTTCTTT. The complete variable domain, with remaining parts taken from reference TRBV13 and TRBJ1-1, reads AAGVIQSPRHLIKEKRETATLKCYPIPRHDTVYWYQQGPGQDPQFLISFYEKMQSDKGSIPDRFSAQQFSDYHSELNMSSLELGDSALYFCASKVVGQGRITEAFFGQGTRLTVV.

This clone was recorded once. The genes are TRBV30 and TRBJ1-1; D remains unclear. Germline CDR1 GTSNPN, CDR2 SVGIG (reference sequence). This CDR3 is built from 10 residues. Between the trimmed V and J ends, which lost 5 bases and 5 bases, there was a span of 6 bases. The CDR3 reads CAWGRTEAFF. The CDR3 DNA reads as TGTGCCTGGGGGAGAACTGAAGCTTTCTTT.

The V call is TRBV5-6, the J call TRBJ2-3; 7 nucleotides line up with TRBD1. Per the germline V gene, CDR1 is SGHDT and CDR2 is YYEEEE. The CDR3 totals 16 residues. V dropped 3 bases and J dropped 2; count of bases not matched to a gene: 9. In DNA, the CDR3 is TGTGCCAGCAGCTCGGCGGAGACAGGGATCACAGATACGCAGTATTTT. Translating it yields CASSSAETGITDTQYF.

The gene calls are TRBV7-3 and TRBJ2-3; 7 nucleotides agree with TRBD2. In germline, CDR1 is SGHTA, CDR2 FQGTGA. This CDR3 contains 15 residues. V gave up 2 bases and J gave up 1 base; unmatched junction bases: 3. CDR3 bases: TGTGCCAGCAGCTTAGGGGGGGGTGGCACAGATACGCAGTATTTT. This translates into CASSLGGGGTDTQYF.